This T cell receptor (beta chain) was observed in a study of blood T cell repertoires in COVID-19. V was pared by 4 bases and J by 5 bases, with 21 bases between. Germline loops: CDR1 SGHRS, CDR2 YFSETQ. The CDR3 runs to 16 residues. This clone was detected once. The authors' processing: How many nucleated cells were present was estimated from reference gene primer amplification. Generated by immunoSEQ multiplex PCR, the TCRdb table keeps only in-frame clones and is missing some. V, J and clone size are taken as reported in that table, and D and trimming were inferred from the DNA itself. The sample lists 99,000 or so clones; 80% to 90% were seen once.

This TCR derives from an older woman with acute or convalescent COVID-19. The chain carries TRBV5-1 and TRBJ2-5, with D tentatively TRBD1 (6 bases). Source material: peripheral blood. This CDR3 is CASSQAQASRGETQYF. CDR3 coding DNA: TGCGCCAGCAGCCAAGCTCAAGCATCGAGGGGGGAGACCCAGTACTTC. Full variable domain (rest looked up from reference TRBV5-1 and TRBJ2-5): KAGVTQTPRYLIKTRGQQVTLSCSPISGHRSVSWYQQTPGQGLQFLFEYFSETQRNKGNFPGRFSGRQFSNSRSEMNVSTLELGDSALYLCASSQAQASRGETQYFGPGTRLLVL.